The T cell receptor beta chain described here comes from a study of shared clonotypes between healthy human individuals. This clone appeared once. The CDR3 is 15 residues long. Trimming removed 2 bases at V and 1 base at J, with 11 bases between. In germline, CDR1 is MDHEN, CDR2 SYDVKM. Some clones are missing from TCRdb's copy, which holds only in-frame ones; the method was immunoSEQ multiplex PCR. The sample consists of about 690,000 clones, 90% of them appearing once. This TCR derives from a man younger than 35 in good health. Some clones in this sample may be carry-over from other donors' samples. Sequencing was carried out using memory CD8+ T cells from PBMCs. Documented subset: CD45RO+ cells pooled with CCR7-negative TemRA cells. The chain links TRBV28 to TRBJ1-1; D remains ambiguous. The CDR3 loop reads CASSLEVTSNTEAFF. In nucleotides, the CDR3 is TGTGCCAGCAGTTTAGAGGTGACCTCGAACACTGAAGCTTTCTTT.